A single sample is the source of the 2 T cell receptor beta chains below, sequenced in a study of T cell repertoires in cytomegalovirus infection. TCRdb re-called the reads with MiXCR, one entry per CDR3 protein. The sample shows approximately 400,000 distinct CDR3 sequences, approximately 31% of them seen only once. Input material: PBMCs. All receptors come from a human donor in good health (CMV status not recorded). Some clones in this sample may be carry-over from other donors' samples.

This clonotype has only a few counts. This chain connects TRBV7-9 to TRBJ2-3, with 7 nucleotides matching TRBD1. V was clipped by 5 bases and J by 4 bases; unmatched bases: 6. CDR1 is SEHNR and CDR2 is FQNEAQ in the germline V gene (reference sequence). The CDR3 is 14 residues long. In DNA, the CDR3 is TGTGCCAGCAGCACCCGGGACAGTCCAGATACGCAGTATTTT. Encoded protein: CASSTRDSPDTQYF.

This clonotype occurred many times. The J gene is TRBJ2-5, the V gene TRBV28, with TRBD1 identical over 9 bases. CDR3 length: 21 residues. With V trimmed by 8 bases and J by 9 bases, 34 bases remained unmatched. Germline CDR1 reads MDHEN; CDR2 reads SYDVKM. The CDR3 is CASSSVRDPTGGNPPRSPQYF. The CDR3 bases are TGTGCCAGCTCGTCAGTTCGAGACCCAACAGGGGGCAACCCTCCTAGGAGTCCCCAGTACTTC.